This TCR beta chain was observed in a study of human T cells and chemical hapten exposure. Background on the study: Patch testing placed 0.01% DPC on the upper back, with readings at 6 days.

The time point here: pre-sensitization, week 0. Treatment defined: therapeutic diphenylcyclopropenone sensitization with weekly scalp DPC. Only after blood had been drawn was each patch test applied. Those who donated were patients with alopecia, 18 to 70 years of age, and suitable for DPC. This clonotype turned up a few times. As yet, its antigen is unknown. Study observations and caveats: Counts of TCRs above 1 in 1000 frequency stayed unchanged with DPC sensitization.

The CDR3 runs 14 residues. CDR1 is LGHNA and CDR2 is YSLEER in the germline V gene. V lost 6 bases, J lost 4 bases, and 12 bases lay in between. TCRdb independently ran MiXCR on the RACE reads; one entry per CDR3 protein. Among 50,000 to 65,000 distinct CDR3 sequences listed, about 11% were seen once. Sequencing was performed on whole blood, taken in connection with sensitization to the hapten diphenylcyclopropenone (DPC). The V call is TRBV4-3, the J call TRBJ2-2; D uncertain. The source of this sequence is a woman aged 40 to 49 with alopecia areata. Some clones in this sample may be carry-over from other donors' samples. The DNA of the CDR3 is TGCGCCAGCAGTCCCACGTTTTTCACCGGGGAGCTGTTTTTT. Its translation is CASSPTFFTGELFF.